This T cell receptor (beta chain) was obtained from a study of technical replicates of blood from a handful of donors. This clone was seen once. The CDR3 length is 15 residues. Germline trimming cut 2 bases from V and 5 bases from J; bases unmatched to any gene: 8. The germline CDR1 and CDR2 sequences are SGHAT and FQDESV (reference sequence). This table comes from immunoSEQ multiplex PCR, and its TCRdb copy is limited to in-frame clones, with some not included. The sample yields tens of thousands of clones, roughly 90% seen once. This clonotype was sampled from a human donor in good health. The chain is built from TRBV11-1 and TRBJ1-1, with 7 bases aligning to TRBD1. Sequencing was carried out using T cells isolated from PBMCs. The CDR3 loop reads CASSLHTGAVTEAFF. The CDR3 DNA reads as TGTGCCAGCAGCTTACATACAGGGGCAGTTACTGAAGCTTTCTTT.